What follows are 15 T cell receptor beta chains derived from one specimen sequenced in a study of CD8 T cells in Susac syndrome. Random-hexamer reverse transcription was applied to about 0.5 to 1 ug RNA. MiXCR was run by TCRdb on the immunoSEQ multiplex PCR reads, yielding one entry per CDR3 protein. The sample shows more than 150,000 distinct CDR3 sequences, approximately 95% of them seen only once. Sequencing was done on a sample of CD4+ T cells from PBMCs. The receptor source for this set is a human donor with Susac syndrome.

The chain uses TRBV20-1 and TRBJ2-3; 7 bases line up with TRBD2. The CDR3 totals 15 residues. Trimming removed 7 bases from V and 0 bases from J; junction bases left unmatched: 10. Germline V CDR1 and CDR2: DFQATT, SNEGSKA (reference sequence). The CDR3, as DNA: TGCAGTGTCACCCGACTAGCAGCTAGCACAGATACGCAGTATTTT. Translating gives CSVTRLAASTDTQYF.

The V call is TRBV19, the J call TRBJ2-5; 7 bases agree with TRBD2. V dropped 10 bases and J dropped 0; count of bases not matched to a gene: 11. This CDR3 has 15 residues. Germline V gene sequence: CDR1 LNHDA, CDR2 SQIVND (reference sequence). As DNA, the CDR3 is TGTGCCACCACCCGGGGGAGGGAGGACCAAGAGACCCAGTACTTC. Amino acid sequence: CATTRGREDQETQYF.

This clonotype was observed a handful of times. This chain uses TRBV20-1 with TRBJ2-5; a weak D match, TRBD1 (6 bases). V was shortened by 2 bases and J by 2 bases, with 12 bases between the two germline ends. CDR3 size: 14 residues. The germline V gene has CDR1 DFQATT and CDR2 SNEGSKA (reference sequence). The CDR3 DNA reads TGCAGTGCTAGAAGCCCTACAGGGCAAGAGACCCAGTACTTC. Translated: CSARSPTGQETQYF.

This chain joins TRBV2 and TRBJ2-7; D gene ambiguous. CDR1 and CDR2 (germline): SNHLY, FYNNEI. The length of the CDR3 is 12 residues. Trimming took 1 base from V and 2 from J, leaving 3 bases between them. The DNA for the CDR3 is TGTGCCAGCAGTGAAGAGCCCTACGAGCAGTACTTC. Its protein is CASSEEPYEQYF.

This clonotype appeared a few times. The rearrangement joins TRBV30 to TRBJ1-2; D is undetermined. The CDR3 totals 10 residues. Trimming shortened V by 3 bases and J by 4 bases, and 3 bases separated the two germline ends. Germline CDR1 reads GTSNPN; CDR2 reads SVGIG (reference sequence). CDR3 DNA sequence: TGTGCCTGGAGGAGCTATGGCTACACCTTC. Protein sequence: CAWRSYGYTF. Combining the CDR3 with reference TRBV30 and TRBJ1-2 gives the whole variable domain SQTIHQWPATLVQPVGSPLSLECTVEGTSNPNLYWYRQAAGRGLQLLFYSVGIGQISSEVPQNLSASRPQDRQFILSSKKLLLSDSGFYLCAWRSYGYTFGSGTRLTVV.

This chain links TRBV2 with TRBJ1-2, with D possibly being TRBD1 (5 bases). The CDR3 contains 13 residues. The V and J ends lost 4 bases and 4 bases respectively, with 10 bases between them. The germline gives CDR1 SNHLY, CDR2 FYNNEI. The CDR3 DNA is TGTGCCAGCAGTGTCGCCAGGGCCTATGGCTACACCTTC. Translation gives CASSVARAYGYTF. Full variable domain (missing parts from reference TRBV2 and TRBJ1-2): EPEVTQTPSHQVTQMGQEVILRCVPISNHLYFYWYRQILGQKVEFLVSFYNNEISEKSEIFDDQFSVERPDGSNFTLKIRSTKLEDSAMYFCASSVARAYGYTFGSGTRLTVV.

The chain links TRBV5-1 to TRBJ2-3; the D is unclear. Deletions cut 1 base from V and 4 bases from J, with 4 bases between. Germline V gene sequence: CDR1 SGHRS, CDR2 YFSETQ. CDR3 size: 12 residues. CDR3 in amino acids: CASSLYADTQYF. CDR3 sequence (DNA): TGCGCCAGCAGCTTGTACGCAGATACGCAGTATTTT.

The J gene is TRBJ1-1, the V gene TRBV4-3, with 7 positions matching TRBD1. V gave up 0 bases and J gave up 5 bases; unmatched junction bases: 6. This CDR3 region has 15 residues. Germline V gives CDR1 LGHNA, CDR2 YSLEER. CDR3 sequence (DNA): TGCGCCAGCAGCCAAGATTCAGGGGGGAAGACTGAAGCTTTCTTT. It translates to CASSQDSGGKTEAFF.

The chain employs TRBV20-1 and TRBJ1-6; a weak D match, TRBD1 (6 bases). The CDR3 spans 15 residues. The germline V and J ends were trimmed by 4 bases and 6 bases, with 16 bases remaining between them. From germline, CDR1 is DFQATT and CDR2 SNEGSKA (reference sequence). The CDR3 loop is CSATGQSPFNSPLHF. The CDR3 nucleotides read TGCAGTGCTACAGGACAGTCTCCCTTTAATTCACCCCTCCACTTT.

This chain joins TRBV6-1 and TRBJ2-1; D is undetermined. This CDR3 contains 16 residues. From germline, CDR1 is MNHNS and CDR2 SASEGT. Trimming removed 7 bases at V and 0 bases at J, with 16 bases between. The CDR3 DNA follows: TGTGCCAGCACCAAGGCAGCGCTCAACTCCTACAATGAGCAGTTCTTC. Amino acids: CASTKAALNSYNEQFF.

This clonotype was seen only once. The rearrangement links TRBV3-1 to TRBJ1-1; 10 nucleotides match TRBD1. Germline V gene lookup returns CDR1 LGHDT and CDR2 YNNKEL (reference sequence). Trimming cost V 1 base and J 5 bases; bases outside gene matches: 1. The CDR3 is made up of 14 amino acids. The CDR3 sequence is CASSQGTGGTEAFF. As DNA, the CDR3 is TGTGCCAGCAGCCAAGGGACAGGGGGTACTGAAGCTTTCTTT.

The table lists this clonotype with a count of one. The rearrangement joins TRBV7-3 to TRBJ2-3; the match to TRBD1 covers 7 bases. Germline V gives CDR1 SGHTA, CDR2 FQGTGA. V lost 5 bases, J lost 5 bases, and 7 bases stayed unmatched. The length of the CDR3 is 14 residues. CDR3 DNA sequence: TGTGCCAGCAGCAAAGGGGGCGCGCAAGATACGCAGTATTTT. Amino acids: CASSKGGAQDTQYF.

The genes are TRBV7-9 and TRBJ2-5; no firm D call. This CDR3 spans 13 amino acids. Germline values: CDR1 SEHNR, CDR2 FQNEAQ (reference sequence). V was trimmed by 1 base and J by 5 bases, leaving 8 bases between them. The CDR3 coding sequence is TGTGCCAGCAGCTTAGGCCTCTGGGAGACCCAGTACTTC. This sequence encodes CASSLGLWETQYF.

The rearrangement joins TRBV7-9 to TRBJ2-7; the D call may be TRBD1 or TRBD2 (5 bases each). Germline CDR1 SEHNR, CDR2 FQNEAQ (reference sequence). V shed 8 bases and J shed 2 bases, with 13 bases lying between them. The length of the CDR3 is 13 residues. Here the CDR3 reads CASSGVGAYEQYV. The CDR3 DNA reads as TGTGCCAGCTCAGGTGTGGGGGCCTACGAGCAGTACGTC.

The chain carries TRBV29-1 and TRBJ1-1; 7 positions agree with TRBD1. Germline CDR1 SQVTM, CDR2 ANQGSEA. The CDR3 has 14 amino acids. V lost 3 bases to trimming and J lost 4 bases; unmatched junction nucleotides: 8. The CDR3 loop is CSVEEGARGTEAFF. CDR3 sequence (DNA): TGCAGCGTTGAGGAGGGGGCGCGGGGCACTGAAGCTTTCTTT.